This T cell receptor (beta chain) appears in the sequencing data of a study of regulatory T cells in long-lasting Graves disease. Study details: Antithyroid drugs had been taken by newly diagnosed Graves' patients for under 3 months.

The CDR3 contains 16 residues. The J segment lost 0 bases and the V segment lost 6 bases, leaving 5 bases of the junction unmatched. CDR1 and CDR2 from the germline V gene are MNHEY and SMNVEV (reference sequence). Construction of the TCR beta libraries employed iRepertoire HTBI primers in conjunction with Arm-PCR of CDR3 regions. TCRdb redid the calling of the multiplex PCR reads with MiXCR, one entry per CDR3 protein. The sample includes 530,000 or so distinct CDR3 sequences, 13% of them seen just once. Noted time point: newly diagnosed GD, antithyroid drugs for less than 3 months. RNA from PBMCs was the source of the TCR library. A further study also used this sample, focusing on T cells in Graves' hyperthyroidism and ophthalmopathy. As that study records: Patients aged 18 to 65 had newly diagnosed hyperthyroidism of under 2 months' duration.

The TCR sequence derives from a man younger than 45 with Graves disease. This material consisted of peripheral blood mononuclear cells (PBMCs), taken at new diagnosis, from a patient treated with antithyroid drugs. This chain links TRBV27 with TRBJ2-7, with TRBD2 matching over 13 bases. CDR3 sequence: CASSRTSGSLSYEQYF. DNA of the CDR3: TGTGCCAGCAGCCGGACTAGCGGGAGTCTCTCCTACGAGCAGTACTTC.